These 27 T cell receptor beta chains were all obtained from the same sample, sequenced in a study of molecular identifiers for immune sequencing clone quantification. TCRdb called the PCR reads again in MiXCR, with one record for every CDR3 protein. The data contain 460,000 or so distinct CDR3 sequences, 20% to 25% of them singletons. Material for sequencing was naive CD8+ T cells from blood, with Jurkat cell RNA spiked in. Subset defined: FACS-sorted CD8+CD4-CCR7+CD45RA+ naive T cells. The origin of the receptors is a human donor in good health. Some libraries in this study had Jurkat cell RNA spiked in.

This chain joins TRBV30 and TRBJ1-1; D ambiguous. This CDR3 contains 12 residues. Trimming stripped 5 bases from V and 0 bases from J, with 7 bases between. CDR1 GTSNPN and CDR2 SVGIG come from the germline V gene (reference sequence). The CDR3 here is CAWGILNTEAFF. The DNA for the CDR3 is TGTGCCTGGGGGATCTTGAACACTGAAGCTTTCTTT.

Comments on this clonotype: This sequence may be a read error, since a much larger clone differs from it by one base. This chain links TRBV21-1 with TRBJ2-4; no DNA check was done on the table's D call, TRBD1. TRBV21-1 is flagged as a pseudogene. CDR3 length equals 17 residues. CDR3 loop: CAGTPVRRGLAKNIQYF. The CDR3, as DNA: TGTGCCGGAACCCCTGTACGGAGGGGACTAGCCAAAAACATTCAGTACTTC.

This clonotype turned up a few times. J is TRBJ2-1 and V is TRBV5-5; D gene unclear. Germline-derived CDR1 and CDR2 are SGHKS and YYEKEE (reference sequence). Trimming cost V 2 bases and J 7 bases, with 13 bases left between them. This CDR3 has 14 amino acids. The DNA for the CDR3 is TGTGCCAGCAGCTTCGGGCCCACTGGGAATGAGCAGTTCTTC. It specifies CASSFGPTGNEQFF.

This clonotype was seen a few times. V gene TRBV12-3 or TRBV12-4 combines with J gene TRBJ1-1; D not resolved. V gave up 3 bases and J gave up 5 bases, with 10 bases separating them. The CDR3 totals 13 residues. CDR3 residues: CASSLFVRTEAFF. The CDR3 coding sequence is TGTGCCAGCAGTTTGTTTGTAAGGACTGAAGCTTTCTTT.

This clonotype was counted only a few times. The chain has TRBV4-3 and TRBJ2-2; D may be TRBD2 (5 bases). The CDR3 runs to 18 residues. V was cut by 1 base and J by 3 bases, with 18 bases left in between. The germline V gene encodes CDR1 LGHNA and CDR2 YSLEER. The CDR3 DNA sequence: TGCGCCAGCAGCCAAGTCGGGCCAGGACTTATGGACACCGGGGAGCTGTTTTTT. Its protein product is CASSQVGPGLMDTGELFF.

The chain carries TRBV10-3 and TRBJ2-1; D gene unclear. V lost 4 bases to trimming and J lost 4 bases, with 8 bases between them. Germline-derived CDR1 and CDR2 are ENHRY and SYGVKD. This CDR3 contains 13 residues. The CDR3, as DNA: TGTGCCATCAGTGTAGAAGCTTACAATGAGCAGTTCTTC. Translating it yields CAISVEAYNEQFF.

This clonotype came up once. This sequence may be a read error, since a much larger clone differs from it by one base. The V and J genes are TRBV7-8 and TRBJ1-1; D unresolved. The length of the CDR3 is 15 residues. From germline, CDR1 is SGHVS and CDR2 FQNEAQ. Written as DNA, the CDR3 is TGTGCCAGCAGCCTAGCGGTGGCCGTGAGCACTGAAGCTTTCTTT. Translating it yields CASSLAVAVSTEAFF.

This clonotype appeared many times. The chain uses TRBV4-1 and TRBJ2-1, with 10 bases aligning to TRBD1. V was clipped by 3 bases and J by 8 bases; unmatched bases: 1. The length of the CDR3 is 13 residues. Germline loops: CDR1 MGHRA, CDR2 YSYEKL. The CDR3 DNA is TGCGCCAGCAGCCAGGACAGGGGGGATGAGCAGTTCTTC. It yields the protein CASSQDRGDEQFF.

The CDR3 nucleotides read TGTGCCAGCAGCCAGGCACACAGGGGGTTCTGGGCCTACGAGCAGTACTTC. As protein: CASSQAHRGFWAYEQYF. The chain links TRBV14 to TRBJ2-7, with 8 bases that match TRBD1. The length of the CDR3 is 17 residues. With V trimmed by 3 bases and J by 2 bases, 12 bases remained unmatched. From germline, CDR1 is SGHDN and CDR2 FVKESK.

In this sample, this clonotype turned up many times. The chain joins TRBV28 to TRBJ2-5, with no clear D. The length of the CDR3 is 14 residues. V lost 1 base and J 3 bases, leaving 9 bases between the germline ends. CDR1 and CDR2 (germline): MDHEN, SYDVKM. CDR3: CASSLFPQEETQYF. The CDR3 DNA reads as TGTGCCAGCAGTTTATTTCCCCAGGAAGAGACCCAGTACTTC.

A few counts support this clonotype. An end of the junction differs from the germline gene, which may be a read error. The chain has TRBV20-1 and TRBJ2-3, with 9 bases aligning to TRBD2. The germline V gene has CDR1 DFQATT and CDR2 SNEGSKA (reference sequence). There are 16 residues in the CDR3. CDR3: CGARSPGLAITDTQYF. For the CDR3, the DNA is TGCGGTGCTAGAAGTCCGGGACTAGCTATAACAGATACGCAGTATTTT.

The chain employs TRBV29-1 and TRBJ2-1; D is undetermined. This CDR3 spans 16 amino acids. Germline CDR1 SQVTM, CDR2 ANQGSEA. Between the trimmed V and J ends, which lost 1 base and 2 bases, there was a span of 15 bases. Here the CDR3 reads CSVEGPPLLTYNEQFF. As DNA, the CDR3 is TGCAGCGTTGAAGGTCCTCCACTTCTGACCTACAATGAGCAGTTCTTC.

The chain recombines TRBV5-8 with TRBJ2-5; D call uncertain. Per germline, CDR1 SGHTS and CDR2 YDEGEE. The CDR3 runs 14 residues. The V and J ends lost 4 bases and 2 bases respectively, with 12 bases between them. The CDR3 reads CASSGSPLQETQYF. CDR3 nucleotides: TGTGCCAGCAGCGGTAGCCCCCTACAAGAGACCCAGTACTTC.

In its sample, this clonotype was seen many times. This rearrangement joins TRBV7-9 to TRBJ2-3; D could derive from TRBD1 or TRBD2 (5 bases each). Germline values: CDR1 SEHNR, CDR2 FQNEAQ (reference sequence). V lost 4 bases and J lost 4, with 18 bases in between. The CDR3 contains 16 residues. The CDR3 sequence: CASSSSPGRGADTQYF. CDR3 bases: TGTGCCAGCAGCTCAAGTCCGGGACGCGGCGCAGATACGCAGTATTTT.

This clonotype turned up a few times. The chain couples TRBV19 to TRBJ2-2; D is perhaps TRBD2 (6 bases). Looked up from germline, CDR1 is LNHDA and CDR2 is SQIVND (reference sequence). V shed 8 bases and J shed 1 base, with 14 bases lying between them. This CDR3 contains 15 residues. The CDR3 loop is CASQDGRGNTGELFF. DNA of the CDR3: TGTGCCAGTCAAGATGGGCGGGGGAACACCGGGGAGCTGTTTTTT.

This clonotype came up many times. V usage is TRBV14 and J usage is TRBJ1-2; D call uncertain. This CDR3 has 14 residues. The V gene's germline CDR1 is SGHDN and CDR2 FVKESK. Between the trimmed V and J ends, which lost 0 bases and 8 bases, there was a span of 13 bases. In nucleotides, the CDR3 is TGTGCCAGCAGCCAAGATTCGACACAGCAAGGCTACACCTTC. Residues: CASSQDSTQQGYTF.

Comment on this clonotype: The junction and the germline gene differ at one end; a read error may be behind it. This sequence joins TRBV6-6 and TRBJ1-4; D gene uncertain. CDR3 size: 15 residues. Germline V gene lookup returns CDR1 MNHNY and CDR2 SVGAGI (reference sequence). Here the CDR3 DNA reads TGTGCCAGCAGTTACTTCCAAGCAACTAGTGAAAAACTGTTTTTT. It specifies CASSYFQATSEKLFF.

This clonotype was recorded many times. Germline and junction disagree at one end, which may indicate a read error. The chain has TRBV10-3 and TRBJ1-1; D unresolved. The V gene's germline CDR1 is ENHRY and CDR2 SYGVKD. This CDR3 is built from 12 residues. The CDR3 DNA reads TGTGCCATCAGTGAGTCGAACAATGAAGCTTTCTTT. Protein product: CAISESNNEAFF.

This clonotype appeared a few times. This chain uses TRBV5-6 with TRBJ2-7, with TRBD1 as a possible D gene (5 bases). The germline CDR1 and CDR2 sequences are SGHDT and YYEEEE. This CDR3 contains 13 residues. V was shortened by 4 bases and J by 6 bases, with 14 bases between the two germline ends. The CDR3 nucleotides read TGTGCCAGCAGCCCAGTAGGGGTAATCGAGCAGTACTTC. Its protein product is CASSPVGVIEQYF.

This clonotype was counted a few times. The V and J genes are TRBV7-9 and TRBJ2-5; 7 bases line up with TRBD2. J lost 2 bases, V lost 6 bases, and 3 bases had no gene match. Per the germline V gene, CDR1 is SEHNR and CDR2 is FQNEAQ (reference sequence). The CDR3 is 13 amino acids. DNA of the CDR3: TGTGCCAGCAGGCGGGACTATCAAGAGACCCAGTACTTC. Translating it yields CASRRDYQETQYF.

The J gene is TRBJ2-7, the V gene TRBV6-5; D is unresolved. The CDR3 is 13 residues long. Germline lookup yields CDR1 MNHEY and CDR2 SVGAGI. V was shortened by 2 bases and J by 6 bases, with 11 bases between the two germline ends. CDR3 in amino acids: CASSYGQGIEQYF. As DNA, the CDR3 is TGTGCCAGCAGTTACGGTCAAGGGATCGAGCAGTACTTC.

This clonotype was seen only a few times. Here the CDR3 reads CASSQNNPGPNYGYTF. The CDR3 DNA follows: TGTGCCAGCAGCCAAAACAATCCGGGGCCTAACTATGGCTACACCTTC. This chain links TRBV4-2 with TRBJ1-2; D is perhaps TRBD1 (5 bases). Germline V lookup: CDR1 LGHNA, CDR2 YNFKEQ. This CDR3 spans 16 amino acids. V shed 2 bases and J shed 0 bases, with 13 bases lying between them.

About this clonotype itself: This may come from a read error, since a much larger clone is one base off. This likely comes from a read error, as the CDR3 has no conserved phenylalanine or tryptophan at its end. The J gene is TRBJ1-5, the V gene TRBV30; TRBD1 matches 10 bases. This CDR3 contains 14 residues. V lost 1 base, J lost 5 bases, and 2 bases stayed unmatched. Germline CDR1 reads GTSNPN; CDR2 reads SVGIG (reference sequence). In nucleotides, the CDR3 is TGTGCCTGGAGTGGGGGACAGGGGCATCAGCCCCAGCATCTT. It codes for CAWSGGQGHQPQHL.

This clonotype was observed at least ten times. This chain links TRBV12-3 or TRBV12-4 with TRBJ2-1; D call uncertain. Trimming removed 1 base at V and 10 bases at J, with 8 bases between. The CDR3 spans 12 residues. In DNA, the CDR3 is TGTGCCAGCAGTTTAGGCTTTCCCGAGCAGTTCTTC. Amino acid sequence: CASSLGFPEQFF.

This clonotype was found many times. The chain joins TRBV27 to TRBJ2-3; 9 nucleotides match TRBD1. V was clipped by 8 bases and J by 1 base; unmatched bases: 10. Germline CDR1 and CDR2: MNHEY and SMNVEV (reference sequence). The CDR3 consists of 16 residues. The CDR3 nucleotides read TGTGCCAGCGCAGGAGGGACAGGGTTTGGCACAGATACGCAGTATTTT. The encoded protein is CASAGGTGFGTDTQYF.

This clonotype has only a few counts. This sequence joins TRBV4-3 and TRBJ2-1; TRBD1 aligns across 10 bases. The CDR3 is made up of 17 amino acids. V shed 3 bases, J shed 4 bases, and the junction held 9 bases outside the gene matches. Germline V gene lookup returns CDR1 LGHNA and CDR2 YSLEER. The CDR3 spells CASSHGPGQGTYNEQFF. CDR3 nucleotides: TGCGCCAGCAGCCATGGCCCGGGACAGGGGACTTACAATGAGCAGTTCTTC.

This clonotype has only one observation. Given a much more abundant clone one base away, this may be a read error. The rearrangement joins TRBV14 to TRBJ1-5; D uncertain. CDR1 is SGHDN, CDR2 FVKESK, per germline. The V end was cut by 4 bases, the J end by 7 bases, with 11 bases between. This CDR3 has 13 residues. The CDR3, as DNA: TGTGCCAGCAGCCCTTTCCCTGAGCAGCCCCAGCATTTT. Amino acid sequence: CASSPFPEQPQHF. The full variable domain, its missing parts supplied by reference TRBV14 and TRBJ1-5, is EAGVTQFPSHSVIEKGQTVTLRCDPISGHDNLYWYRRVMGKEIKFLLHFVKESKQDESGMPNNRFLAERTGGTYSTLKVQPAELEDSGVYFCASSPFPEQPQHFGDGTRLSIL.